A single sample is the source of the 3 T cell receptor beta chains below, sequenced in a study of identical twins. TCRdb passed the 5' RACE reads through MiXCR, listing each CDR3 protein once. There are around 1.7 million distinct CDR3 sequences in the sample; around a third occur only once, and approximately 0.25% lies in the top ten. Sequencing input: cord blood. The receptors here all came from a newborn girl in good health.

The sample holds one count of this clonotype. It is unclear where the CDR3 begins or ends on the DNA, so no DNA is shown, and the CDR3 is as TCRdb lists it. The V and J genes are TRBV28 and TRBJ1-2. The CDR3 is 13 residues long, counting both termini. The germline gives CDR1 MDHEN, CDR2 SYDVKM. The CDR3 is CATSLGAYYGCTF.

V usage is TRBV6-5 and J usage is TRBJ1-2; D is unresolved. The CDR3 sequence is 12 residues long. V lost 3 bases and J lost 6, with 8 bases in between. Germline V lookup: CDR1 MNHEY, CDR2 SVGAGI. CDR3 loop: CASSYNTNGYTF. CDR3 bases: TGTGCCAGCAGTTATAACACAAATGGCTACACCTTC.

This clonotype appeared a few times. The V and J genes are TRBV6-2 or TRBV6-3 and TRBJ1-4, with D maybe TRBD1 (5 bases). This CDR3 comprises 14 residues. The germline V gene encodes CDR1 MNHEY and CDR2 SVGEGT. V was pared by 1 base and J by 11 bases, with 14 bases between. This CDR3 reads CASSYWQGAEKLFF. CDR3 bases: TGTGCCAGCAGTTACTGGCAGGGCGCCGAGAAACTGTTTTTT.